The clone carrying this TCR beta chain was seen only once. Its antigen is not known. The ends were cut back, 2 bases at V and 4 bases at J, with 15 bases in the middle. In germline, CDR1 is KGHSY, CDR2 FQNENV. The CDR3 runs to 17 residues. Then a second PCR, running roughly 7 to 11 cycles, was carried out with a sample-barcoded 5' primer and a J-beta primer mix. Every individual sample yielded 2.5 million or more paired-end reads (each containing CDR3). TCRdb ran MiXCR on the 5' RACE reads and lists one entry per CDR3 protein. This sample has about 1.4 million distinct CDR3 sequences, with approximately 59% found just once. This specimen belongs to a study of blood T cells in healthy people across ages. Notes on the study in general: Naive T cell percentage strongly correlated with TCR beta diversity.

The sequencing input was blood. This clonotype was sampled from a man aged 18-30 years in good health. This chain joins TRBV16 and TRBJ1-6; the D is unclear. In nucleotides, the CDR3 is TGTGCCAGCAGCCAACTCCCGATCTCTCAGTATAATTCACCCCTCCACTTT. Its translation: CASSQLPISQYNSPLHF. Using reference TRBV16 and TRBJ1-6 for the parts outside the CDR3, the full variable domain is GEEVAQTPKHLVRGEGQKAKLYCAPIKGHSYVFWYQQVLKNEFKFLISFQNENVFDETGMPKERFSAKCLPNSPCSLEIQATKLEDSAVYFCASSQLPISQYNSPLHFGNGTRLTVT.